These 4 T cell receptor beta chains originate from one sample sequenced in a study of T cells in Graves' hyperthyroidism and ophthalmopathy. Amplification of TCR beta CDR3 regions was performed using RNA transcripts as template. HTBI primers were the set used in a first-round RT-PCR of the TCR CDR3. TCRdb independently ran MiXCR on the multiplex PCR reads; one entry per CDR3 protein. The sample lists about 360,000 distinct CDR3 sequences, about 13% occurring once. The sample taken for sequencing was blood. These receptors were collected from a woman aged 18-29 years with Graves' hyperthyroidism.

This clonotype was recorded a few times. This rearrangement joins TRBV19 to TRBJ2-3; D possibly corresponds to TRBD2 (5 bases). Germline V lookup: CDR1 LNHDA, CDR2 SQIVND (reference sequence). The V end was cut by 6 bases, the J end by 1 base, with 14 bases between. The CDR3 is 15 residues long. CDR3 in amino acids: CASSWASRRTDTQYF. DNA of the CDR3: TGTGCCAGTAGCTGGGCTAGCAGACGCACAGATACGCAGTATTTT.

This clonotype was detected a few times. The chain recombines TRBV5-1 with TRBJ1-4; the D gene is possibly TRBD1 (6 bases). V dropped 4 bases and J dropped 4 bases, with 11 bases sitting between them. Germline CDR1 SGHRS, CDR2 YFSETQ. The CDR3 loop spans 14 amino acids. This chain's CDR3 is CASSTQGFNEKLFF. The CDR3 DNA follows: TGCGCCAGCAGCACACAGGGCTTTAATGAAAAACTGTTTTTT.

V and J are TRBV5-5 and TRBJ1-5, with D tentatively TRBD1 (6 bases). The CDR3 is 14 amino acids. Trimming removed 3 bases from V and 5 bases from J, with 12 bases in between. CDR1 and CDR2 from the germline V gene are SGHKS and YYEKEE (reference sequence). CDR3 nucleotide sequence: TGTGCCAGCAGCTATCAGCCAGGGGATCAGCCCCAGCATTTT. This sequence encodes CASSYQPGDQPQHF.

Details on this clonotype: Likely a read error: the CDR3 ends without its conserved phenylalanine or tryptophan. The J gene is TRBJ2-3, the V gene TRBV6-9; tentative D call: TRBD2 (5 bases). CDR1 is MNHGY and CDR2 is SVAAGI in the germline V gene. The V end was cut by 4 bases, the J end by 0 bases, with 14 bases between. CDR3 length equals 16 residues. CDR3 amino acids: CASSLRAGASTDTQYL. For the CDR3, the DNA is TGTGCCAGCAGTTTGAGGGCGGGTGCTAGCACAGATACGCAGTATCTT.